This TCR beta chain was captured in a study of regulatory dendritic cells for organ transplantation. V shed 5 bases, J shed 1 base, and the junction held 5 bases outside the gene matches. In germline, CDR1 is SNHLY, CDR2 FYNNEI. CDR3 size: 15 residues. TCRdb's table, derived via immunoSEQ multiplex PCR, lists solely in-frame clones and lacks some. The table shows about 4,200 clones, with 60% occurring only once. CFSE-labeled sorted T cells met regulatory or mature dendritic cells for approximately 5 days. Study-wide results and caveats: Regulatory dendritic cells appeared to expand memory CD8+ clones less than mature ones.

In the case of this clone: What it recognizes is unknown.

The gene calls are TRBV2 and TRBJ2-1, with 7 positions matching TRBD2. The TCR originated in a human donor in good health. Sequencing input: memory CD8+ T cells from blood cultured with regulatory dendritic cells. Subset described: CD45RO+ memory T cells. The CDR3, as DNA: TGTGCCAGCAGTACCAGGACTAGTTCCTACAATGAGCAGTTCTTC. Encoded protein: CASSTRTSSYNEQFF.